This T cell receptor (beta chain) was obtained from a study of blood T cell repertoires in COVID-19. Clones were sequenced by immunoSEQ multiplex PCR, and TCRdb holds only the in-frame ones, with some missing. Of about 130,000 clones detected, 75% to 85% appear once; the ten largest clones hold under 4.5%. Trimming cost V 2 bases and J 7 bases, with 18 bases left between them. The CDR3 length is 16 residues. Germline loops: CDR1 LNHDA, CDR2 SQIVND (reference sequence). V is TRBV19 and J is TRBJ1-5; TRBD1 is a possible D gene (5 bases). Sequenced input: peripheral blood. The sequence came from a woman aged 50 to 65 with acute or convalescent COVID-19. The CDR3 DNA follows: TGTGCCAGTAGTATACAGAGAGTAATCAGACAGCAGCCCCAGCATTTT. Amino acid sequence: CASSIQRVIRQQPQHF.